This note documents a single TCR beta chain sequence. Its specificity is unknown. The sample is drawn from a study of T cell responses to AZD1222 COVID-19 vaccine. General study points: Across spike, vaccine-associated CD4 TCRs were found, dominant at 160-218 and 743-854. At study baseline, merely over 5 AZD1222 recipients were seropositive. Mostly white British, mostly female donors; authors suggested clonal diversity may be underestimated. Targets within unmutated variant regions were reportedly found for nearly half of spike-specific TCRs.

Method: immunoSEQ multiplex PCR; TCRdb's copy keeps in-frame clones and lacks some. The sample has roughly 120,000 clones; 88% are singletons. Per germline, CDR1 SGDLS and CDR2 YYNGEE. With 3 bases clipped from V and 10 bases from J, the junction kept 11 bases outside the gene matches. The CDR3 sequence is 14 residues long. The chain carries TRBV9 and TRBJ1-1; the match to TRBD1 covers 8 bases. Sequenced material: peripheral blood, taken on day 0 of AZD1222 vaccination. This clonotype originated in an adult in good health. The CDR3 DNA is TGTGCCAGCAGCGCAACAGGGGGAACCCGTGGAGCTTTCTTT. Its protein product is CASSATGGTRGAFF.